This TCR beta chain is drawn from a study of blood T cells in healthy people across ages. Study conclusions and caveats: Roughly linearly, TCR beta diversity per million T cells fell as age increased. Calculation of diversity from one million T cells yielded estimates considered to be underestimates. In these data, TCR beta diversity tracked strongly with naive T cell percentage. When set beside aged donors, long-lived donors presented more naive CD4+ cells and higher diversity.

Primed by a sample-barcoded 5' primer and a J-beta primer mix, a second PCR proceeded for 7 to 11 cycles. TCRdb itself ran the 5' RACE reads through MiXCR, one entry per CDR3 protein. Of roughly 700,000 distinct CDR3 sequences listed, about 30% are singletons. Of note for this clonotype: Its antigen is unknown.

Germline V lookup: CDR1 LGHDT, CDR2 YNNKEL (reference sequence). The CDR3 spans 15 residues. V gave up 1 base and J gave up 7 bases, with 14 bases separating them. This receptor was taken from a woman aged 80 or over in good health. The chain joins TRBV3-1 to TRBJ1-5; TRBD1 might be the D (5 bases). What was sequenced was blood. The CDR3 protein is CASSQGLGVLQPQHF. CDR3 nucleotide sequence: TGTGCCAGCAGCCAAGGGTTAGGGGTACTACAGCCCCAGCATTTT.